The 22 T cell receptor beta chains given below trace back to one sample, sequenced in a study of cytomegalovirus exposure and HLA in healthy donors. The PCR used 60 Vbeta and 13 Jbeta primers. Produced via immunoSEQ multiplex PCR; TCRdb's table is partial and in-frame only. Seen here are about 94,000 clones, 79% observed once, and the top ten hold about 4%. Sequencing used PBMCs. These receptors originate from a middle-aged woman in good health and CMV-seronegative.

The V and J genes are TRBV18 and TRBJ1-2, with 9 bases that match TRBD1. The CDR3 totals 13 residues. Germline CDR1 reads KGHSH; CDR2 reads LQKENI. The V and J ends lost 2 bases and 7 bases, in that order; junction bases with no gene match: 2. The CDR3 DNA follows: TGTGCCAGCTCACCAGGGACAGGGAGTGGCTACACCTTC. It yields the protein CASSPGTGSGYTF.

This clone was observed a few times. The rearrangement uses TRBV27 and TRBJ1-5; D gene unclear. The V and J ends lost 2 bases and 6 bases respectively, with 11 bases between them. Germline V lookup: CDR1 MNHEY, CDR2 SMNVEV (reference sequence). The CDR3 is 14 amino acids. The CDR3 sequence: CASSLALDFQPQHF. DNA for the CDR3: TGTGCCAGCAGTTTAGCCTTGGACTTTCAGCCCCAGCATTTT.

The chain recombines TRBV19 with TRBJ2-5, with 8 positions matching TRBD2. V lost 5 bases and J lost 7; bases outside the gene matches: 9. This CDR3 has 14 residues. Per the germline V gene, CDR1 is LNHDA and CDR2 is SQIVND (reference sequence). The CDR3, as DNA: TGTGCCAGTAGTCCCTCCGGGACTAGAGGGACCCAGTACTTC. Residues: CASSPSGTRGTQYF.

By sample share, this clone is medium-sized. The CDR3 coding sequence is TGTGCCAGCAGTTTATTCGGACAGGGCCTGACTAACTATGGCTACACCTTC. It translates to CASSLFGQGLTNYGYTF. This chain connects TRBV28 to TRBJ1-2; TRBD1 agrees at 8 bases. CDR1 and CDR2 from the germline V gene are MDHEN and SYDVKM. The ends lost 1 base at V and 0 bases at J; junction bases unmatched: 7. This CDR3 has 17 amino acids.

CDR3: CASSFLAGAPYEQYF. In nucleotides, the CDR3 is TGTGCCAGCAGTTTTCTAGCGGGGGCCCCCTACGAGCAGTACTTC. The V gene is TRBV5-4, the J gene TRBJ2-7; 10 bases are shared with TRBD2. The germline V gene has CDR1 SGHNT and CDR2 YYREEE (reference sequence). V shed 5 bases, J shed 2 bases, and the junction held 7 bases outside the gene matches. The CDR3 is 15 residues long.

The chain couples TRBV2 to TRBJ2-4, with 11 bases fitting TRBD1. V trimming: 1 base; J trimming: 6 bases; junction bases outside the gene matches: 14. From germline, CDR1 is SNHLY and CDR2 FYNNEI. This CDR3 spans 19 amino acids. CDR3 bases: TGTGCCAGCAGTGAAGTGGGACAGGGGGTTGGGCTAAGGGGAAACATTCAGTACTTC. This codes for CASSEVGQGVGLRGNIQYF.

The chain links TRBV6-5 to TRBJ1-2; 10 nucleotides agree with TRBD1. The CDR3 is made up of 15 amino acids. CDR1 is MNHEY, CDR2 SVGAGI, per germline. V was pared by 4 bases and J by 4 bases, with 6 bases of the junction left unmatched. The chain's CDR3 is CASSFGQGGFYGYTF. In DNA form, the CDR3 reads TGTGCCAGCAGTTTCGGACAGGGGGGATTCTATGGCTACACCTTC.

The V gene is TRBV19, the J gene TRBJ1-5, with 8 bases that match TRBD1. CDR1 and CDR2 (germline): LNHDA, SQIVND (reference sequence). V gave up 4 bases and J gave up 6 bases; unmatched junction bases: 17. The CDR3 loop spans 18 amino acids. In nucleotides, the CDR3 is TGTGCCAGTAGTAGGGAGGGGGTGGGGCAGGGGGCCTTTCAGCCCCAGCATTTT. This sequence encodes CASSREGVGQGAFQPQHF.

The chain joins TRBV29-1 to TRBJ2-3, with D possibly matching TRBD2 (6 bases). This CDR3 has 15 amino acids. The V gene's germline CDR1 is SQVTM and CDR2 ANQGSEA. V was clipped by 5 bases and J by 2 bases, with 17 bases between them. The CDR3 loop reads CSVRDPRGHTDTQYF. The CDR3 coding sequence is TGCAGCGTTAGGGACCCGCGGGGTCACACAGATACGCAGTATTTT.

CDR3 region: CATSWQFSNQPQHF. CDR3 sequence (DNA): TGTGCCACCAGTTGGCAGTTTAGCAATCAGCCCCAGCATTTT. The chain has TRBV15 and TRBJ1-5; no clear D gene. Trimming took off 6 bases at V and 0 bases at J, with 9 bases between the two ends. Germline CDR1 LNHNV, CDR2 YYDKDF (reference sequence). The CDR3 contains 14 residues.

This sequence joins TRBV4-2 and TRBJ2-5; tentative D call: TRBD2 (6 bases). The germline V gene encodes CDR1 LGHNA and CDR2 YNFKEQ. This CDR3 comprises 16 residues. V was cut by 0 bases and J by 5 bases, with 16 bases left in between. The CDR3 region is CASSQESGGAGETQYF. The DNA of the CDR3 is TGTGCCAGCAGCCAAGAGTCCGGCGGGGCAGGGGAGACCCAGTACTTC.

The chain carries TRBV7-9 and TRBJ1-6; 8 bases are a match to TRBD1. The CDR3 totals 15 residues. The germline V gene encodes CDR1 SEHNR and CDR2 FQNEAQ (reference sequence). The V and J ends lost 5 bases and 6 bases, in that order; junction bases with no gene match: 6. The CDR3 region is CASSRGQDLNSPLHF. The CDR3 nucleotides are TGTGCCAGCAGCCGGGGACAGGACCTTAATTCACCCCTCCACTTT.

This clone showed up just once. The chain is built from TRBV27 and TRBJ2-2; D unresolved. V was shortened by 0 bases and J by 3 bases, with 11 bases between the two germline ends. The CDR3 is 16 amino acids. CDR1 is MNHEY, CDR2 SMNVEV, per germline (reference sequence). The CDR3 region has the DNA TGTGCCAGCAGTTTATCGTGGCAGGCGTACACCGGGGAGCTGTTTTTT. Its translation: CASSLSWQAYTGELFF.

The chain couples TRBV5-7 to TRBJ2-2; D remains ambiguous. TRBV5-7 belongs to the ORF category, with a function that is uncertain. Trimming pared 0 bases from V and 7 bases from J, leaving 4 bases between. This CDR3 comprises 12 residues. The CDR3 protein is CASSLVNGELFF. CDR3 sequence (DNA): TGTGCCAGCAGCTTGGTCAACGGGGAGCTGTTTTTT.

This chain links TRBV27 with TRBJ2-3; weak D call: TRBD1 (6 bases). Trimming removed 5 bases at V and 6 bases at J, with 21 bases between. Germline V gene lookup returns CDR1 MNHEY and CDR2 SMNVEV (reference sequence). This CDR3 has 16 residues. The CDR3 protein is CASSPPGHGVGDTQYF. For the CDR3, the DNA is TGTGCCAGCAGTCCTCCGGGACACGGGGTCGGGGATACGCAGTATTTT.

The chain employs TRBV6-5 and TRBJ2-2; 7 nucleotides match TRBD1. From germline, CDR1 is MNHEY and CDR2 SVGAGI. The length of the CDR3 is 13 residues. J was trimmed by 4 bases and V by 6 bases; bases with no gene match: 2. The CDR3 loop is CASSRQGTGELFF. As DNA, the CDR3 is TGTGCCAGCAGCCGACAGGGCACCGGGGAGCTGTTTTTT.

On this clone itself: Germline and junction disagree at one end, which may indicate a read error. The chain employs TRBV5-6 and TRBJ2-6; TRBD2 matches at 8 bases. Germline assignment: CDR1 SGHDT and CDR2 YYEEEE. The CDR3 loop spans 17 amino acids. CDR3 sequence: CASSPGGRIGGANVLPF. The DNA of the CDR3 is TGTGCCAGCAGCCCGGGGGGGAGGATTGGTGGGGCCAACGTCCTGCCTTTC.

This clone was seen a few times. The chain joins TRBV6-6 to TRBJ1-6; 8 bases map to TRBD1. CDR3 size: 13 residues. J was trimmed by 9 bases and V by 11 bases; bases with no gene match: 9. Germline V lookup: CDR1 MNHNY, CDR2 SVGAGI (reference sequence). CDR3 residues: CAGQGGKFSPLHF. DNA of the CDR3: TGTGCCGGACAGGGTGGCAAATTTTCACCCCTCCACTTT.

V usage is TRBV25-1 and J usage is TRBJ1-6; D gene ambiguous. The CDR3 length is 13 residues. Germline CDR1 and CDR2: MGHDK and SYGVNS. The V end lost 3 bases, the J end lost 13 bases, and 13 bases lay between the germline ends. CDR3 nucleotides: TGTGCCAGCAGTGACAGCGCCCTTTCGCCCCTCCACTTT. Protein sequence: CASSDSALSPLHF.

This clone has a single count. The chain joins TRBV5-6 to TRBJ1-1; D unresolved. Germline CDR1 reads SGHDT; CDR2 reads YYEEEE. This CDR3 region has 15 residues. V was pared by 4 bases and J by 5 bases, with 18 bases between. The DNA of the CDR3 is TGTGCCAGCAGCCCGCGGACGGGAGGGCCTACTGAAGCTTTCTTT. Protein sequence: CASSPRTGGPTEAFF.

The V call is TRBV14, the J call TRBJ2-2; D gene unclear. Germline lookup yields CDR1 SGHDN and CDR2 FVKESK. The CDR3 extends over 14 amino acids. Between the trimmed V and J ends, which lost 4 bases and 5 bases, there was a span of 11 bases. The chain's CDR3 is CASSLYGETGELFF. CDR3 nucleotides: TGTGCCAGCAGCCTCTACGGAGAAACCGGGGAGCTGTTTTTT.

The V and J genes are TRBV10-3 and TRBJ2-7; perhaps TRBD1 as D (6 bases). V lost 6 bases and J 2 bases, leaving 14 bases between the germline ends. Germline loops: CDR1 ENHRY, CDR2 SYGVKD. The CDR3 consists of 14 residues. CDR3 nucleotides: TGTGCCATCAGCCTTCGGGACACAACCTACGAGCAGTACTTC. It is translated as CAISLRDTTYEQYF.